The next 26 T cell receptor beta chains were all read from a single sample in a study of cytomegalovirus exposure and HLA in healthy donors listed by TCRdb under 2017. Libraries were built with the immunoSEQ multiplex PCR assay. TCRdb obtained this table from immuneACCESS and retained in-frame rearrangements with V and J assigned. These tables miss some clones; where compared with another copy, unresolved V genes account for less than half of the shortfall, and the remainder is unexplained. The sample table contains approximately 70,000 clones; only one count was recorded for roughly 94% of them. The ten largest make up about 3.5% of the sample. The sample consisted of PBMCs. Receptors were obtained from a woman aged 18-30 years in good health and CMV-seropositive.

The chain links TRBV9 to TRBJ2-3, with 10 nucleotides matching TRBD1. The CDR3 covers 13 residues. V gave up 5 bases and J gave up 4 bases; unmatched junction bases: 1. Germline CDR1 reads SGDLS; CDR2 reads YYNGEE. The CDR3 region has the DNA TGTGCCAGCAGAGGGACAGGGGCAGATACGCAGTATTTT. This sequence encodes CASRGTGADTQYF. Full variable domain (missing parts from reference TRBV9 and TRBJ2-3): DSGVTQTPKHLITATGQRVTLRCSPRSGDLSVYWYQQSLDQGLQFLIQYYNGEERAKGNILERFSAQQFPDLHSELNLSSLELGDSALYFCASRGTGADTQYFGPGTRLTVL.

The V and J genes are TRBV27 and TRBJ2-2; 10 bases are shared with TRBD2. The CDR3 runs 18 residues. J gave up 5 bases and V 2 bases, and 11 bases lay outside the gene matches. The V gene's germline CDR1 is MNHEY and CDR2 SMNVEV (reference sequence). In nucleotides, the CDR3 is TGTGCCAGCAGTTTACTCGAGGGGCGGACTAGCGGAACCGGGGAGCTGTTTTTT. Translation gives CASSLLEGRTSGTGELFF.

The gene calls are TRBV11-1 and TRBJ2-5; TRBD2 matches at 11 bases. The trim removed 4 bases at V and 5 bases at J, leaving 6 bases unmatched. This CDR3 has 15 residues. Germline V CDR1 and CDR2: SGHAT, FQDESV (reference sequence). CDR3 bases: TGTGCCAGCAGCTATAGCGGGGGGGCTCGGGAGACCCAGTACTTC. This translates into CASSYSGGARETQYF.

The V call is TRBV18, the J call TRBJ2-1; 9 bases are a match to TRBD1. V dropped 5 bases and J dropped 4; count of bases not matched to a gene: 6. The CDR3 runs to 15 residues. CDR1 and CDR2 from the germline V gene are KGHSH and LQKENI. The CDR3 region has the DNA TGTGCCAGCTCAATAGGACAGGGGATTTACAATGAGCAGTTCTTC. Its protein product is CASSIGQGIYNEQFF.

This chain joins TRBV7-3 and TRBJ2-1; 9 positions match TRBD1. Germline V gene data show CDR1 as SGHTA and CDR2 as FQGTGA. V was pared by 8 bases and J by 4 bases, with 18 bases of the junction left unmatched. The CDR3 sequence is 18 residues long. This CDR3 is CASSSPGDRAELYNEQFF. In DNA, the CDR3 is TGTGCCAGCTCCTCCCCAGGGGACAGGGCGGAACTATACAATGAGCAGTTCTTC.

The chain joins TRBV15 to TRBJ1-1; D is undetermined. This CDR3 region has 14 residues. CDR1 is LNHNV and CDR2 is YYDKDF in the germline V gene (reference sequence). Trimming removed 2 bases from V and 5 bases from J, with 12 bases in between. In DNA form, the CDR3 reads TGTGCCACCAGCAGAATCGTGCGGGGTACTGAAGCTTTCTTT. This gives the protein CATSRIVRGTEAFF.

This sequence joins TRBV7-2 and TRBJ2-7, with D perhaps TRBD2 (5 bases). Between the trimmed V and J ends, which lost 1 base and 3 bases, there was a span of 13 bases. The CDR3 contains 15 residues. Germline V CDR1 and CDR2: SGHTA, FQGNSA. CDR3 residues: CASSLVRSVNYEQYF. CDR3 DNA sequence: TGTGCCAGCAGCTTAGTACGTAGCGTAAACTACGAGCAGTACTTC.

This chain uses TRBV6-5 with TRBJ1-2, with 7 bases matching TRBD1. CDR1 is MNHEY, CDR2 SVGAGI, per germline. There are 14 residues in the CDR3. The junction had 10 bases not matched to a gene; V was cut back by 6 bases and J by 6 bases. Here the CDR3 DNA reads TGTGCCAGCAGGAAGGGACAGCGGAGAGATGGCTACACCTTC. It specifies CASRKGQRRDGYTF.

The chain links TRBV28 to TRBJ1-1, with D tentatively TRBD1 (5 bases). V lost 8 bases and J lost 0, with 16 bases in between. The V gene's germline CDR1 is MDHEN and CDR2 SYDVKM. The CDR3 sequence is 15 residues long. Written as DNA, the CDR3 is TGTGCCAGCTTACTCCCGGGGGGAGTGAACACTGAAGCTTTCTTT. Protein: CASLLPGGVNTEAFF.

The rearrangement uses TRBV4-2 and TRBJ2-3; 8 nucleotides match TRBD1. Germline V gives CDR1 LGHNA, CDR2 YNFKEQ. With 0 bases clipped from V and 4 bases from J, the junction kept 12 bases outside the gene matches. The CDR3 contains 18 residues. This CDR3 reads CASSQDGDDRGSADTQYF. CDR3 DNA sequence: TGTGCCAGCAGCCAAGATGGAGACGACAGGGGATCGGCAGATACGCAGTATTTT.

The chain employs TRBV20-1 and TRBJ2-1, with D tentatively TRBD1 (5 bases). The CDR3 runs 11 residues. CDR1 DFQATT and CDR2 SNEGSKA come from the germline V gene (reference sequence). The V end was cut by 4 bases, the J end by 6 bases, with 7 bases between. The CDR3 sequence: CSAIGANEQFF. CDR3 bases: TGCAGTGCTATAGGGGCCAATGAGCAGTTCTTC.

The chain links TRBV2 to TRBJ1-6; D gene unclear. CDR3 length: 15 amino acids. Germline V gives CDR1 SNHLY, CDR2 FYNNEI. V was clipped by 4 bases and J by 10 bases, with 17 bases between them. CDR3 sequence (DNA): TGTGCCAGCAGTGGGAGGGATTGGAGTGGGTCACCCCTCCACTTT. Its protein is CASSGRDWSGSPLHF.

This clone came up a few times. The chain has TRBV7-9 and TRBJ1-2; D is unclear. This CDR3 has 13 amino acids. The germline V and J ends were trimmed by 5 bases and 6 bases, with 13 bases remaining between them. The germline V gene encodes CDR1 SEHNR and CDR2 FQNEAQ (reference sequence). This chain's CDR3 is CASSRPNRDGYTF. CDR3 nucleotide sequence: TGTGCCAGCAGCCGCCCTAATCGGGATGGCTACACCTTC. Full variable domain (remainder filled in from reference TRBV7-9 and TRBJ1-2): DTGVSQNPRHKITKRGQNVTFRCDPISEHNRLYWYRQTLGQGPEFLTYFQNEAQLEKSRLLSDRFSAERPKGSFSTLEIQRTEQGDSAMYLCASSRPNRDGYTFGSGTRLTVV.

Written as DNA, the CDR3 is TGCAGCGTCGCGGGACTAGCGGGGGGGTTTAAGCGAGAGACCCAGTACTTC. Translation gives CSVAGLAGGFKRETQYF. The chain uses TRBV29-1 and TRBJ2-5; 16 nucleotides match TRBD2. The CDR3 length is 17 residues. V lost 6 bases to trimming and J lost 4 bases; unmatched junction nucleotides: 11. The V gene's germline CDR1 is SQVTM and CDR2 ANQGSEA.

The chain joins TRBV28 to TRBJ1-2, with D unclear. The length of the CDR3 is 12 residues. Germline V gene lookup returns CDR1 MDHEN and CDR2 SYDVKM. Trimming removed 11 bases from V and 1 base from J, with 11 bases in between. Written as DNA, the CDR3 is TGTGCCGCTACGAGGGATAACTATGGCTACACCTTC. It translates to CAATRDNYGYTF.

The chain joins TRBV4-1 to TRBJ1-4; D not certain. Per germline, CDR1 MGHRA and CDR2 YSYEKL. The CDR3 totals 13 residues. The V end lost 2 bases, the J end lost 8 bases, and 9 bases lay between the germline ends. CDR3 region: CASSQTEGEKLFF. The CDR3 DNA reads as TGCGCCAGCAGCCAAACAGAAGGAGAAAAACTGTTTTTT.

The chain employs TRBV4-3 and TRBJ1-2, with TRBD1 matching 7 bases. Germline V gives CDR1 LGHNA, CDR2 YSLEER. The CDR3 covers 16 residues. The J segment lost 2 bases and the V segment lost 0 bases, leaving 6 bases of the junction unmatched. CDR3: CASSQDWTGSNYGYTF. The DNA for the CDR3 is TGCGCCAGCAGCCAAGATTGGACAGGATCGAACTATGGCTACACCTTC.

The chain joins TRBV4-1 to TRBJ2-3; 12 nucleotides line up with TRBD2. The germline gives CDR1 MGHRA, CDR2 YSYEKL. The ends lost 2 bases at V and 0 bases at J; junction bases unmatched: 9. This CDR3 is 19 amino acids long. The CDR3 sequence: CASSQLPSGTSGSTDTQYF. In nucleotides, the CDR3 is TGCGCCAGCAGCCAACTACCCTCCGGGACTAGCGGGAGCACAGATACGCAGTATTTT.

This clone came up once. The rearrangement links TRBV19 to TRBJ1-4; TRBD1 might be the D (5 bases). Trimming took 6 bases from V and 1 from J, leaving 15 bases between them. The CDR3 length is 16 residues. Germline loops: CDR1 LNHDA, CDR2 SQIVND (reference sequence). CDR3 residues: CASRGQGAQTNEKLFF. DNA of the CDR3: TGTGCCAGTAGGGGCCAAGGGGCGCAAACTAATGAAAAACTGTTTTTT.

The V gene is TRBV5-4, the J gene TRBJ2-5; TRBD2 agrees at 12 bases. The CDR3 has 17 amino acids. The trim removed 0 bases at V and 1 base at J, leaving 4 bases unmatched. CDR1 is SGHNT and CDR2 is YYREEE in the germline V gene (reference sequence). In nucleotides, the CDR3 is TGTGCCAGCAGCTTGGGGACTAGCGGGGCGAGCCAAGAGACCCAGTACTTC. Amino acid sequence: CASSLGTSGASQETQYF.

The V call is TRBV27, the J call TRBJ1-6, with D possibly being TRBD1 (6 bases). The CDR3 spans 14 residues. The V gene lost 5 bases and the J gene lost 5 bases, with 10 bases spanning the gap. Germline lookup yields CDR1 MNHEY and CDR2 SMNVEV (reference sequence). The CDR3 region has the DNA TGTGCCAGCAGTCCCCAGGGGAATAATTCACCCCTCCACTTT. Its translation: CASSPQGNNSPLHF.

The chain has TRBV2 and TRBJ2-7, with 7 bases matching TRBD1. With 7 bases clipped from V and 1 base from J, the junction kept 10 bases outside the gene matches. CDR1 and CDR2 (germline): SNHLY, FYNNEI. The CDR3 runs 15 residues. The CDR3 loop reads CASTIVGTASYEQYF. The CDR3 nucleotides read TGTGCCAGCACTATTGTAGGGACAGCTTCCTACGAGCAGTACTTC.

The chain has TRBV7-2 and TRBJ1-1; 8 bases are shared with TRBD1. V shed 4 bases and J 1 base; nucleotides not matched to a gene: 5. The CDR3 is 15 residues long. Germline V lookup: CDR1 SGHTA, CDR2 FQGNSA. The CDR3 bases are TGTGCCAGCAGCTCAAGGACAGGGTGGAACACTGAAGCTTTCTTT. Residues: CASSSRTGWNTEAFF.

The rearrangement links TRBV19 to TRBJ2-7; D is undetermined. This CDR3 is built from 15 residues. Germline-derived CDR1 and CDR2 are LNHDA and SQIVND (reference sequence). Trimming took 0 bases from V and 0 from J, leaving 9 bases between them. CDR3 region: CASSIDSASSYEQYF. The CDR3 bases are TGTGCCAGTAGTATAGATTCCGCGAGCTCCTACGAGCAGTACTTC.

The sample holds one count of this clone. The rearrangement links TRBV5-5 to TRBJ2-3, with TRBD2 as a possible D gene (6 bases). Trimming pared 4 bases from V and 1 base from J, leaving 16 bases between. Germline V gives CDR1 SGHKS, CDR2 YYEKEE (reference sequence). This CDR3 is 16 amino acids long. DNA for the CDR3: TGTGCCAGCAGCGGCTTGGCCCCTAGCGGCACAGATACGCAGTATTTT. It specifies CASSGLAPSGTDTQYF.

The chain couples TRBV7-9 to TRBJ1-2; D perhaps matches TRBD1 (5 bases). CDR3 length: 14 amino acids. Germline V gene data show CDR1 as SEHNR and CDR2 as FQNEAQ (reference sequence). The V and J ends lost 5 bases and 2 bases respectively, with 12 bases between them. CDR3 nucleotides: TGTGCCAGCAGCCCGGCAGGGTCCAACTATGGCTACACCTTC. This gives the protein CASSPAGSNYGYTF.